Below, 2 T cell receptor beta chains from the same sample are listed, as sequenced in a study of cytomegalovirus exposure and HLA in healthy donors. In the PCR, 60 Vbeta and 13 Jbeta primers were used. Assay used: immunoSEQ multiplex PCR; TCRdb lists only in-frame clones, some missing. The sample contains about 190,000 clones, approximately 79% of which appear only once. Material: PBMCs. All receptors come from a man aged 40-50 years in good health and CMV-seropositive.

V and J are TRBV7-3 and TRBJ2-3; 14 nucleotides line up with TRBD2. CDR3 length: 20 residues. CDR1 is SGHTA and CDR2 is FQGTGA in the germline V gene. Trimming took 4 bases from V and 6 from J; bases not matched to a gene: 18. The CDR3 loop reads CASSSSSGTSGGQGGDTQYF. CDR3 nucleotides: TGTGCCAGCAGCTCTAGCTCCGGGACTAGCGGGGGCCAAGGGGGGGATACGCAGTATTTT.

This clone was observed a few times. The chain links TRBV5-4 to TRBJ2-2; D gene unclear. CDR1 is SGHNT and CDR2 is YYREEE in the germline V gene (reference sequence). The CDR3 consists of 13 residues. V was shortened by 3 bases and J by 5 bases, with 8 bases between the two germline ends. The CDR3 sequence is CASSSSLTGELFF. CDR3 sequence (DNA): TGTGCCAGCAGCTCGTCCTTGACCGGGGAGCTGTTTTTT. Full variable domain (remainder filled in from reference TRBV5-4 and TRBJ2-2): ETGVTQSPTHLIKTRGQQVTLRCSSQSGHNTVSWYQQALGQGPQFIFQYYREEENGRGNFPPRFSGLQFPNYSSELNVNALELDDSALYLCASSSSLTGELFFGEGSRLTVL.